The clone carrying this T cell receptor beta chain was seen at least ten times. Its antigen is as yet unknown. A read error may account for a junction end that differs from germline. The sample is drawn from a study of T cell repertoires in cytomegalovirus infection. MiXCR, applied by TCRdb to the reads, yields one record per CDR3 protein. The sample lists some 150,000 distinct CDR3 sequences; about 6.5% were seen once. General study points: Cumulative frequency (of public TCR beta family members) identified carriers of CMV plus the relevant HLA. HLA-C-restricted CMV clonotypes gave the most frequent clonotype in two of eight donors.

The CDR3 runs to 13 residues. The germline V gene encodes CDR1 LNHDA and CDR2 SQIVND (reference sequence). The receptor was isolated from a human donor in good health (CMV status not recorded). Some clones in this sample may be carry-over from other donors' samples. The V and J genes are TRBV19 and TRBJ2-3, with 12 bases matching TRBD2. Source material: PBMCs. In DNA, the CDR3 is TGTGCCAGTAGTCTCCAGCTTGGACTAGCGGGGCCTTGG. Its translation is CASSLQLGLAGPW.